This is a list of T cell receptor beta chains from one sample in a study of T cells in Graves' hyperthyroidism and ophthalmopathy. In TCRdb, the multiplex PCR reads were re-called with MiXCR into one record per CDR3 protein. The data contain 390,000 or so distinct CDR3 sequences, about 14% of them seen just once; the ten biggest clones take up approximately 13%. The sample consisted of blood. These receptors originate from a man between 18 and 29 years old with Graves' ophthalmopathy. The CDR3 runs from the conserved cysteine through the conserved F or W. D genes are given only for firm matches. Part of the rows lack a size; the others show once, few, many or a class for expanded clones.

>TRBJ1-2|-|TRBV6-6|many
CASSYSGKKGYGYTF
TGTGCCAGCAGTTACTCGGGGAAGAAGGGCTATGGCTACACCTTC
>TRBJ2-7|TRBD1|TRBV20-1|many
CSARRQGSSYEQYF
TGCAGTGCTAGGAGACAGGGGAGTTCCTACGAGCAGTACTTC
>TRBJ2-5|-|TRBV2|-
CASSEDLIESQETQYF
TGTGCCAGCAGTGAAGATTTGATAGAGAGCCAAGAGACCCAGTACTTC
>TRBJ2-7|TRBD2|TRBV4-1|many
CASSERGRGPYEQYF
TGCGCCAGCAGCGAACGCGGGAGGGGGCCTTACGAGCAGTACTTC
>TRBJ2-3|TRBD2|TRBV20-1|many
CSASTSGIQDTQYF
TGCAGTGCGTCAACTAGCGGGATCCAAGATACGCAGTATTTT
>TRBJ2-7|TRBD2|TRBV7-2|many
CASSLAWEREGGGEQYF
TGTGCCAGCAGCTTAGCGTGGGAGCGGGAGGGAGGCGGCGAGCAGTACTTC
>TRBJ1-2|TRBD1|TRBV5-1|few
CASSLGTGGYGYTF
TGCGCCAGCAGCTTGGGTACAGGGGGCTATGGCTACACCTTC
>TRBJ2-7|TRBD2|TRBV2|many
CASNIGTSNYEQYF
TGTGCCAGCAACATCGGGACTAGCAACTACGAGCAGTACTTC
>TRBJ1-1|TRBD1|TRBV4-1|many
CASSLEAGRGPTEAFF
TGCGCCAGCAGTCTCGAGGCGGGGAGGGGGCCCACTGAAGCTTTCTTT
>TRBJ2-2|-|TRBV5-1|many
CASSLGVSSANTGELFF
TGCGCCAGCAGCTTGGGGGTTAGCAGCGCGAACACCGGGGAGCTGTTTTTT
>TRBJ1-5|-|TRBV7-2|many
CASSLGVGQPQHF
TGTGCCAGCAGCTTAGGGGTCGGCCAGCCCCAGCATTTT
>TRBJ2-3|TRBD2|TRBV7-9|-
CASSLRGGFTGTQYF
TGTGCCAGCAGCTTACGGGGGGGGTTCACAGGTACGCAGTATTTT
>TRBJ2-1|-|TRBV4-1|many
CASSQDSNEQFF
TGCGCCAGCAGCCAAGACAGCAATGAGCAGTTCTTC
>TRBJ1-1|-|TRBV7-9|once
CASSFGGKAFF
TGTGCCAGCAGCTTCGGGGGTAAAGCTTTCTTT
>TRBJ2-2|-|TRBV20-1|few
CSARDWTEGGGELFF
TGCAGTGCTAGAGATTGGACGGAGGGCGGCGGGGAGCTGTTTTTT
>TRBJ2-2|-|TRBV12-3/TRBV12-4|many
CASCRDTPSTGELFF
TGTGCCAGCTGCCGGGACACACCTTCCACCGGGGAGCTGTTTTTT
>TRBJ2-5|-|TRBV6-1|-
CASSETSASPYF
TGTGCCAGCAGTGAAACGAGCGCTAGTCCTTACTTC
>TRBJ1-1|-|TRBV5-1|-
CASSLVGGGENTEAFF
TGCGCCAGCAGCTTGGTCGGCGGCGGGGAGAACACTGAAGCTTTCTTT
>TRBJ1-6|TRBD1|TRBV5-1|few
CASSLRDRNNSPLHF
TGCGCCAGCAGCTTGAGGGACAGAAATAATTCACCCCTCCACTTT
>TRBJ2-3|TRBD1|TRBV24-1|-
CATSGWGDRATDTQYF
TGTGCCACCAGTGGCTGGGGGGACAGGGCCACAGATACGCAGTATTTT
>TRBJ2-1|TRBD1|TRBV12-3/TRBV12-4|many
CASSPLTGGSYNEQFF
TGTGCCAGCAGCCCGCTAACAGGGGGCTCCTACAATGAGCAGTTCTTC
>TRBJ1-1|-|TRBV12-3/TRBV12-4|many
CASSLALGVGAFF
TGTGCCAGCAGTTTAGCGTTGGGGGTCGGGGCTTTCTTT
>TRBJ2-6|-|TRBV7-3|-
CASSFMTSGANVLTF
TGTGCCAGCAGCTTCATGACTTCTGGGGCCAACGTCCTGACTTTC
>TRBJ2-1|TRBD2|TRBV6-1|-
CASSRLSGGANEQFF
TGTGCCAGCAGTCGCCTTAGCGGGGGGGCCAATGAGCAGTTCTTC
>TRBJ1-2|TRBD1|TRBV24-1|many
CATSETGTGYGYTF
TGTGCCACCAGTGAAACCGGGACAGGTTATGGCTACACCTTC
>TRBJ1-5|-|TRBV6-2/TRBV6-3|-
CASNPGLTNSNQPQHF
TGTGCCAGCAATCCCGGACTGACAAATAGCAATCAGCCCCAGCATTTT
>TRBJ2-7|TRBD1|TRBV20-1|many
CSARDEGQGAWEQYF
TGCAGTGCTAGAGATGAGGGACAGGGGGCATGGGAGCAGTACTTC
>TRBJ2-7|-|TRBV29-1|many
CSVWAPQVGESYEQYF
TGCAGCGTGTGGGCCCCTCAAGTAGGGGAATCCTACGAGCAGTACTTC
>TRBJ2-1|TRBD2|TRBV27|few
CASSLFPPPTRGGDEQFF
TGTGCCAGCAGTTTATTCCCCCCGCCCACCCGCGGGGGGGATGAGCAGTTCTTC
>TRBJ1-2|-|TRBV9|few
CASSVVGGGYTF
TGTGCCAGCAGCGTAGTAGGGGGGGGCTACACCTTC
>TRBJ2-1|-|TRBV6-4|-
CASSDGGVSSYNEQFF
TGTGCCAGCAGTGACGGCGGGGTTAGCTCCTACAATGAGCAGTTCTTC
>TRBJ1-2|-|TRBV20-1|-
CSARDPTGGWLYGYTF
TGCAGTGCTAGAGACCCAACCGGGGGGTGGCTTTATGGCTACACCTTC
>TRBJ2-5|TRBD2|TRBV4-1|few
CASSPGLYQETQYF
TGCGCCAGCAGCCCGGGACTATACCAAGAGACCCAGTACTTC
>TRBJ1-1|-|TRBV28|few
CASSFSPSRSFF
TGTGCCAGCAGTTTTTCCCCCTCGCGATCTTTCTTT
>TRBJ1-3|-|TRBV7-9|few
CASSLGSGANTIYF
TGTGCCAGCAGCTTAGGATCCGGGGCTAACACCATATATTTT
>TRBJ2-7|TRBD2|TRBV7-6|-
CASTPTGTSGRDDEQYF
TGTGCCAGCACTCCTACAGGGACTAGCGGGAGGGACGACGAGCAGTACTTC
>TRBJ2-7|-|TRBV12-3/TRBV12-4|many
CASSLVQGYSYEQYF
TGTGCCAGCAGTTTGGTGCAGGGCTACTCCTACGAGCAGTACTTC
>TRBJ2-5|-|TRBV18|many
CASSRQEETQYF
TGTGCCAGCTCGCGACAAGAAGAGACCCAGTACTTC
>TRBJ1-2|-|TRBV19|few
CASSTGTLHGYTF
TGTGCCAGTAGTACCGGGACTCTACATGGCTACACCTTC
>TRBJ2-5|TRBD2|TRBV7-9|many
CASSPLGLGAATQYF
TGTGCCAGCAGCCCCCTGGGACTAGGTGCGGCGACCCAGTACTTC
>TRBJ2-2|TRBD1|TRBV24-1|few
CATTGTGVGTGELFF
TGTGCCACCACCGGGACAGGGGTGGGGACCGGGGAGCTGTTTTTT
>TRBJ1-1|TRBD1|TRBV2|many
CASSPPPGQWGDEAFF
TGTGCCAGCAGTCCGCCACCGGGACAGTGGGGTGATGAAGCTTTCTTT
>TRBJ2-7|-|TRBV3-1|-
CASSRDQWNEQYF
TGTGCCAGCAGCCGAGATCAGTGGAACGAGCAGTACTTC
>TRBJ2-1|TRBD1|TRBV4-1|many
CASSHDRGNEQFF
TGCGCCAGCAGCCACGACAGGGGAAATGAGCAGTTCTTC
>TRBJ2-2|-|TRBV9|many
CASSVAWTADTGELFF
TGTGCCAGCAGCGTAGCATGGACAGCTGACACCGGGGAGCTGTTTTTT
>TRBJ2-7|-|TRBV20-1|many
CSARDLREYEQYF
TGCAGTGCTAGAGATCTTCGGGAGTACGAGCAGTACTTC
>TRBJ2-2|-|TRBV18|few
CASSPGPLTGELFF
TGTGCCAGCTCCCCGGGACCGCTCACCGGGGAGCTGTTTTTT
>TRBJ1-1|-|TRBV11-2|many
CASSSTDLNTEAFF
TGTGCCAGCAGCTCGACAGATCTCAACACTGAAGCTTTCTTT
>TRBJ2-1|TRBD1|TRBV27|many
CASSRDSTYNEQFF
TGTGCCAGCAGCCGGGACAGCACCTACAATGAGCAGTTCTTC
>TRBJ2-7|-|TRBV18|many
CASSPPLGSEPYEQYF
TGTGCCAGCTCACCCCCCCTGGGTAGCGAACCCTACGAGCAGTACTTC
>TRBJ2-1|TRBD2|TRBV14|few
CASSQDSGSPYNEQFF
TGTGCCAGCAGCCAAGATAGCGGGAGCCCCTACAATGAGCAGTTCTTC
>TRBJ2-7|TRBD1|TRBV7-9|few
CASRTGGESYEQYF
TGTGCCAGCAGGACAGGGGGCGAGTCCTACGAGCAGTACTTC
>TRBJ2-2|-|TRBV30|few
CAWRAVHTGELFF
TGTGCCTGGAGGGCCGTCCACACCGGGGAGCTGTTTTTT
>TRBJ1-2|-|TRBV18|many
CASSIPAGGYTF
TGTGCCAGCTCAATACCGGCCGGTGGCTACACCTTC